The 2 T cell receptor beta chains listed next were all sequenced from one sample in a study of shared clonotypes between healthy human individuals. Only in-frame clones appear in the TCRdb table, and some are missing; sequencing was by immunoSEQ multiplex PCR. The table records roughly 2.4 million clones, approximately 94% of them present only once. The specimen was naive CD4+ T cells sorted from blood. Subset described: CD45RA+ positively selected. The source of these receptors is a man aged 18 to 35 in good health.

This chain uses TRBV6-6 with TRBJ1-1; D is unresolved. The CDR3 is made up of 14 amino acids. CDR1 and CDR2 from the germline V gene are MNHNY and SVGAGI (reference sequence). V was cut by 2 bases and J by 2 bases, with 9 bases left in between. In DNA, the CDR3 is TGTGCCAGCAGTTACGGGATAGAAAACACTGAAGCTTTCTTT. As protein: CASSYGIENTEAFF.

In its sample, this clone was seen once. This chain uses TRBV4-3 with TRBJ2-7; TRBD2 matches at 11 bases. The V gene end was trimmed by 4 bases and the J gene end by 6 bases; junction bases not matched to a gene: 5. CDR1 and CDR2 from the germline V gene are LGHNA and YSLEER. This CDR3 is built from 14 residues. DNA of the CDR3: TGCGCCAGCAGCCCCCATCTAGCGGGAGGCGAGCAGTACTTC. Its translation is CASSPHLAGGEQYF.